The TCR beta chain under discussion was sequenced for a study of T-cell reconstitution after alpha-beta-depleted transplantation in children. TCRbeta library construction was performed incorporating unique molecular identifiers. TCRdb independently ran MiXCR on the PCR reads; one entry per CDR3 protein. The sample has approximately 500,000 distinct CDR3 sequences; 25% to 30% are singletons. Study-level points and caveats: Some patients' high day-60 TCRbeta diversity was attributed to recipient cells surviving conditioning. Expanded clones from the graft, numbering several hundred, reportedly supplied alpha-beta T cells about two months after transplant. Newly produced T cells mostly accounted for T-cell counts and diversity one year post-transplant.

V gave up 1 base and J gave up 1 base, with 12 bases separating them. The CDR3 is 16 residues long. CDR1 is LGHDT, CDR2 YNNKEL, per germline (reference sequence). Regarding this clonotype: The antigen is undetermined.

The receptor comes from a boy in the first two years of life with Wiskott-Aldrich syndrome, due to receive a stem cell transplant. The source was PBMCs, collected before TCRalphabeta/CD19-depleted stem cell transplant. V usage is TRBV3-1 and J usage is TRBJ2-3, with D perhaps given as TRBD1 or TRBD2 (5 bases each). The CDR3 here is CASSQGPGPGTDTQYF. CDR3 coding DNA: TGTGCCAGCAGCCAAGGACCGGGACCCGGCACAGATACGCAGTATTTT.